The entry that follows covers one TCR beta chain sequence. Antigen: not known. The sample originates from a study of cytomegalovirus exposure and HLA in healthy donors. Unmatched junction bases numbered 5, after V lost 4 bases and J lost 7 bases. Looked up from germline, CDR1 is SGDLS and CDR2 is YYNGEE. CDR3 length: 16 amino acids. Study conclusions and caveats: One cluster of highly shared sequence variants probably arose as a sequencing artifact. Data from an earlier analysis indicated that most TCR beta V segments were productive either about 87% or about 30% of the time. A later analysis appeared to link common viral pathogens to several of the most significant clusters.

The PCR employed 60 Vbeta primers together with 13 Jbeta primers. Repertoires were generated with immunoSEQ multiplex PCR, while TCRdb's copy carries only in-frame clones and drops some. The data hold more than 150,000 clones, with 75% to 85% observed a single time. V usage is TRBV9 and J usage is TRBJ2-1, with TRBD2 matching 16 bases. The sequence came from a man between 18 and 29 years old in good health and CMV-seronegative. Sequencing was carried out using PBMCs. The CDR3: CASSPPGLAGGNEQFF. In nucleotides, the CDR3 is TGTGCCAGCAGCCCGCCGGGACTAGCGGGAGGGAATGAGCAGTTCTTC.